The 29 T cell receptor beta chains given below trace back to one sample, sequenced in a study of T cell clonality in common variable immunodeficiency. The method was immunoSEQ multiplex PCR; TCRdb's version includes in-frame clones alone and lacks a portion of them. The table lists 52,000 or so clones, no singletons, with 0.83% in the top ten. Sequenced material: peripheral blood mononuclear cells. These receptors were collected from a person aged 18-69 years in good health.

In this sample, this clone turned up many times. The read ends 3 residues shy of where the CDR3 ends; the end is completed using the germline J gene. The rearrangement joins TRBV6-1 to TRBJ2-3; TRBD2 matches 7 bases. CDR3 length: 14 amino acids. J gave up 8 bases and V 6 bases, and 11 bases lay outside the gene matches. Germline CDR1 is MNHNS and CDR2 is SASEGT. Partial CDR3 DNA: TGTGCCAGCAGCGAACTAGCTAGCGGAGGTACG. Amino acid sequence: CASSELASGGT. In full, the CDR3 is CASSELASGGTQYF.

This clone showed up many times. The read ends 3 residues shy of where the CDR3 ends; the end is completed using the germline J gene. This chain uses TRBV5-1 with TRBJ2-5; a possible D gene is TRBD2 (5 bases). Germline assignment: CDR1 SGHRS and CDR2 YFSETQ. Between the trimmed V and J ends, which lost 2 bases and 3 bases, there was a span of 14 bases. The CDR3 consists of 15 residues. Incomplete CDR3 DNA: TGCGCCAGCAGCTTTAGTTCTAACGGGGAAGAGACC. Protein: CASSFSSNGEET. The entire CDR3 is CASSFSSNGEETQYF.

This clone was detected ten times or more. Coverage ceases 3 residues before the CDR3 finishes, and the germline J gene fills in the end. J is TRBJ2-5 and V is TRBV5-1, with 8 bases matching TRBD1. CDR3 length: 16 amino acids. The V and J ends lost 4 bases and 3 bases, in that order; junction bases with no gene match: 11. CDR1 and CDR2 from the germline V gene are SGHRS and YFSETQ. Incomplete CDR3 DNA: TGCGCCAGCAGCCCCGGGACAGGAACTATGGAAGAGACC. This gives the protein CASSPGTGTMEET. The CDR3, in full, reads CASSPGTGTMEETQYF.

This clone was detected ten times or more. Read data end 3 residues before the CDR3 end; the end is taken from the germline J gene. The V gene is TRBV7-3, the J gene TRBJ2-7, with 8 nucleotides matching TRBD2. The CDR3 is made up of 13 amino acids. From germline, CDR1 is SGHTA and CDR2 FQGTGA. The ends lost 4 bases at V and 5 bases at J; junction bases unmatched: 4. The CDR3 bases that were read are TGTGCCAGCAGCTCGACGCGGGGGGACGAG. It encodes CASSSTRGDE. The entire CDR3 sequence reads CASSSTRGDEQYF.

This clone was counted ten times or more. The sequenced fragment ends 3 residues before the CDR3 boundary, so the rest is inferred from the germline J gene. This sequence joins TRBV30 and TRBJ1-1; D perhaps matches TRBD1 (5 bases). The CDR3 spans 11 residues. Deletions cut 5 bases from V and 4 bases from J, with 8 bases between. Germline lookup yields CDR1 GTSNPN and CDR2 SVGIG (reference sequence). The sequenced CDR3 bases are TGTGCCTGGCGACAGTCCACTGAA. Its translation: CAWRQSTE. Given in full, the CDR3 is CAWRQSTEAFF.

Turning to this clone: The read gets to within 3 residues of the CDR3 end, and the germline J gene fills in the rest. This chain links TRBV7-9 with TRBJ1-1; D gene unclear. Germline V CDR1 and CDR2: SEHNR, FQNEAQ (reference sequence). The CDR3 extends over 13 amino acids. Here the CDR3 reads CASSRDISQRAFF. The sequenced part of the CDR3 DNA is TGTGCCAGCAGCCGCGACATTAGTCAAAGG.

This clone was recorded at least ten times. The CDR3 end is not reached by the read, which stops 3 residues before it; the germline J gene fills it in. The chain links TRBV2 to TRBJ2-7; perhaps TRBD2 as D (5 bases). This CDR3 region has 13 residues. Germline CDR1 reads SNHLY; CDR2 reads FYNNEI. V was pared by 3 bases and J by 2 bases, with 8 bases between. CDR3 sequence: CASSDSGTYEQYF. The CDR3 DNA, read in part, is TGTGCCAGCAGTGATTCGGGGACCTACGAG.

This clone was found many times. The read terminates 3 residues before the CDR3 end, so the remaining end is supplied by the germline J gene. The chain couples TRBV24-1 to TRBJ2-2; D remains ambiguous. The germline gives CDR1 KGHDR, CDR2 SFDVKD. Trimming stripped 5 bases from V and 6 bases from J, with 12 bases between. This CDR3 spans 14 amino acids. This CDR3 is CATSGQRDAGELFF. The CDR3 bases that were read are TGTGCCACCAGTGGTCAGCGAGACGCCGGGGAG.

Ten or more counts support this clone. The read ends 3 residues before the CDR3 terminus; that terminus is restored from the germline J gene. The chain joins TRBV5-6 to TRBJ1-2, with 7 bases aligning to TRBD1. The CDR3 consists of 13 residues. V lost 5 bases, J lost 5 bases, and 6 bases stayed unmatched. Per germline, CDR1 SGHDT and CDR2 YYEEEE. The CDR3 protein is CASSYDRAYGYTF. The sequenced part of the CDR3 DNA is TGTGCCAGCAGTTATGACAGGGCTTATGGC.

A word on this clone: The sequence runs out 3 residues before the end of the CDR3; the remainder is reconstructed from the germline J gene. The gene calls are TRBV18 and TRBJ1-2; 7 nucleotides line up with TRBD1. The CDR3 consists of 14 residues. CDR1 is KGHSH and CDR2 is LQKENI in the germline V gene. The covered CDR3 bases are TGTGCCAGCTCAGAGGGGGCTAGCACAGATACC. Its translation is CASSEGASTDT. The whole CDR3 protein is CASSEGASTDTYTF.

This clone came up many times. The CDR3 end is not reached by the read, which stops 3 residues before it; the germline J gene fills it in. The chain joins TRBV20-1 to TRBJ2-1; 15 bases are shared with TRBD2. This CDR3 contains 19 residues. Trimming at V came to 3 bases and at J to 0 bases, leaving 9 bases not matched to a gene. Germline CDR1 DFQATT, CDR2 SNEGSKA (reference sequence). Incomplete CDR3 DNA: TGCAGTGCTAGCTATGGACTAGCGGGGGGGATGAGCTCCTACAATGAG. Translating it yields CSASYGLAGGMSSYNE. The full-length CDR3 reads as CSASYGLAGGMSSYNEQFF.

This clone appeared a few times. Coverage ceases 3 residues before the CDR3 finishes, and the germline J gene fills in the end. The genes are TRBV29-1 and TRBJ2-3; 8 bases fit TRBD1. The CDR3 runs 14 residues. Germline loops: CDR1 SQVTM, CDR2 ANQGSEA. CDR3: CSVAGTGPNQPQYF. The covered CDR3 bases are TGCAGCGTTGCCGGGACAGGACCCAATCAGCCG.

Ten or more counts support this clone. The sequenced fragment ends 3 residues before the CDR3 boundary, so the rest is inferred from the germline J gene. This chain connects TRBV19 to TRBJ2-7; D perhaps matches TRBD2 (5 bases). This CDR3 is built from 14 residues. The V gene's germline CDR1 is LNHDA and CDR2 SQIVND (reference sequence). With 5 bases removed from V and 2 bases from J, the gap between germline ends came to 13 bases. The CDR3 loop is CASSSGFITYEQYF. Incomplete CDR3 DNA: TGTGCCAGTAGTTCGGGGTTTATTACCTACGAG.

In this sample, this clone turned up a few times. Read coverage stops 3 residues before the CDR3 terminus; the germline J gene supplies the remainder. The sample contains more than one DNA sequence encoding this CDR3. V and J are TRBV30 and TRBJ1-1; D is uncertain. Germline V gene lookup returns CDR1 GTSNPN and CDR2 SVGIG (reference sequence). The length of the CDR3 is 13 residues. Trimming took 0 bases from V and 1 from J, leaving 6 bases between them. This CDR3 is CAWSVRGNTEAFF. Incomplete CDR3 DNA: TGTGCCTGGAGTGTCCGAGGGAACACTGAA.

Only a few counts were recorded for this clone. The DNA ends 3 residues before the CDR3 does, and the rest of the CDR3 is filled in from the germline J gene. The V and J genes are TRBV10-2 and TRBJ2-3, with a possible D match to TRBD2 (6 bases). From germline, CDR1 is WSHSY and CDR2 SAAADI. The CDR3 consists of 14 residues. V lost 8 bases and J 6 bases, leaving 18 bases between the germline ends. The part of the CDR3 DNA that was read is TGCGCCAGCCGGAGGGGAGTTACGGGCGATACG. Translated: CASRRGVTGDT. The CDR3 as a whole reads CASRRGVTGDTQYF.

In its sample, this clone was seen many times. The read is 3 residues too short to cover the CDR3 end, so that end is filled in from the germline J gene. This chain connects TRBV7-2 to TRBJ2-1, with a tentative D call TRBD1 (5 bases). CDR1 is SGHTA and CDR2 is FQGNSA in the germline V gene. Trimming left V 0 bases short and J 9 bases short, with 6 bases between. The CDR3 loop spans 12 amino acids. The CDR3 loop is CASSLAGREQFF. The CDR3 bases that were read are TGTGCCAGCAGCTTAGCGGGGCGTGAG.

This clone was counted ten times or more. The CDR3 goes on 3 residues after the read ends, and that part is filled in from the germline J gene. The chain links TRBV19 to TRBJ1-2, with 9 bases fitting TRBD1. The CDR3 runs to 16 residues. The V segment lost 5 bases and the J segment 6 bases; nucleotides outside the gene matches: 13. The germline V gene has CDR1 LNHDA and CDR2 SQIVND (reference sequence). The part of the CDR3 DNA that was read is TGTGCCAGTAGTCCCCTCACGGGACAGGGTTCGGATGGC. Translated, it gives CASSPLTGQGSDG. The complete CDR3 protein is CASSPLTGQGSDGYTF.

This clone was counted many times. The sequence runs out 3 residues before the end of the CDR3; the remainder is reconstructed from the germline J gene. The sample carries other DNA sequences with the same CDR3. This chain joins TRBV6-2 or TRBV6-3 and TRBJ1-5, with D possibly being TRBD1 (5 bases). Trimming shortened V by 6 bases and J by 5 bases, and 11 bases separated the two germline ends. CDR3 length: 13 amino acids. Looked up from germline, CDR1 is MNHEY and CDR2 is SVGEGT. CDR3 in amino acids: CASSPGGDQPQHF. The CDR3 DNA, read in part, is TGTGCCAGCAGCCCCGGGGGAGATCAGCCC.

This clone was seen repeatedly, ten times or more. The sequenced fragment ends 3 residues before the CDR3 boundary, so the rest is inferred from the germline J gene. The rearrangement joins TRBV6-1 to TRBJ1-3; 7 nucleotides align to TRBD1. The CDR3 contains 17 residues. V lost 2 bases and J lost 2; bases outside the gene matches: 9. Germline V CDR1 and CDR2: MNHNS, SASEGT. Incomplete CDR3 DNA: TGTGCCAGCAGTGAACAGGGGGGAAGGCTGGCTGGAAACACC. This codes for CASSEQGGRLAGNT. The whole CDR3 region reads CASSEQGGRLAGNTIYF.

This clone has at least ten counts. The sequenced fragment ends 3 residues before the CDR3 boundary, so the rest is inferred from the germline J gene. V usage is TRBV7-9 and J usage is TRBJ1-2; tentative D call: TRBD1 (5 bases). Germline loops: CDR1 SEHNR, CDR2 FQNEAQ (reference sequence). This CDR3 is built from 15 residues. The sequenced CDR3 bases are TGTGCCAGCAGCTTAGCGTCGGCAGGGACTGAGGGC. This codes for CASSLASAGTEG. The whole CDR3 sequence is CASSLASAGTEGYTF. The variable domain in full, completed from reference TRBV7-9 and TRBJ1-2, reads DTGVSQNPRHKITKRGQNVTFRCDPISEHNRLYWYRQTLGQGPEFLTYFQNEAQLEKSRLLSDRFSAERPKGSFSTLEIQRTEQGDSAMYLCASSLASAGTEGYTFGSGTRLTVV.

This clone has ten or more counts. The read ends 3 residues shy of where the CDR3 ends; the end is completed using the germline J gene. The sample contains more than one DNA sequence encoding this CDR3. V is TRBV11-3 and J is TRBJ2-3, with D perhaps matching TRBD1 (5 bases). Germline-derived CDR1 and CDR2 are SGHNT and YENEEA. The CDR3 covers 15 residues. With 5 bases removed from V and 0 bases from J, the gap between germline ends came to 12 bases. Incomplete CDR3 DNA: TGTGCCAGCAGCCCCGGACAAGGCAGCACAGATACG. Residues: CASSPGQGSTDT. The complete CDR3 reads CASSPGQGSTDTQYF.

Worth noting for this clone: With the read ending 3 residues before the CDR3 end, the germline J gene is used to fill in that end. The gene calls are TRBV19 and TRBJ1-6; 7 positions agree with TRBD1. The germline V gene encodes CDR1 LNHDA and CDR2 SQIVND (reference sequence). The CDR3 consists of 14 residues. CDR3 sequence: CASTAGTAVVSLHF. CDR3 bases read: TGTGCCAGTACTGCCGGGACAGCTGTAGTGTCC.

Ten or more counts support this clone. CDR3 DNA (partial): TGTGCCAGCAGTCTACAGGGGCCGCTTAATTCACCC. Translation: CASSLQGPLNSP. The entire CDR3 sequence reads CASSLQGPLNSPLHF. This chain links TRBV7-9 with TRBJ1-6, with 7 bases aligning to TRBD1. The observed sequence ends 3 residues before the CDR3 terminus, with the missing tail filled in from the germline J gene. The V segment lost 6 bases and the J segment 6 bases; nucleotides outside the gene matches: 8. The length of the CDR3 is 15 residues. Germline CDR1 SEHNR, CDR2 FQNEAQ (reference sequence).

The CDR3 DNA, read in part, is TGTGCCAGCAGCTTAGAAGTAGGGGATGAC. Encoded protein: CASSLEVGDD. The complete CDR3 reads CASSLEVGDDYTF. The gene calls are TRBV7-9 and TRBJ1-2; a weak D match, TRBD1 (5 bases). The DNA ends 3 residues before the CDR3 does, and the rest of the CDR3 is filled in from the germline J gene. The CDR3 extends over 13 amino acids. Per the germline V gene, CDR1 is SEHNR and CDR2 is FQNEAQ (reference sequence).

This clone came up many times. CDR3 in amino acids: CASSRGLAGPANTGELFF. The part of the CDR3 DNA that was read is TGCGCCAGCAGCCGAGGGCTAGCGGGACCGGCGAACACCGGGGAG. The chain joins TRBV5-1 to TRBJ2-2, with 9 bases lining up with TRBD2. The read halts 3 residues ahead of the CDR3 end, with the missing end drawn from the germline J gene. The CDR3 loop spans 18 amino acids. V lost 4 bases, J lost 0 bases, and 10 bases stayed unmatched. Germline V CDR1 and CDR2: SGHRS, YFSETQ.

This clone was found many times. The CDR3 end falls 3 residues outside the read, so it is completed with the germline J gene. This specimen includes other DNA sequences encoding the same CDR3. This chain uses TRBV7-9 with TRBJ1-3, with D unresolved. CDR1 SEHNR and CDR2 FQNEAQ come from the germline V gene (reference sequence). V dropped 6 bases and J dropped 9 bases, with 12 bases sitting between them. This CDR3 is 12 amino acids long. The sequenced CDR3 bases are TGTGCCAGCAGTGTCGGGGTTGGCACC. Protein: CASSVGVGT. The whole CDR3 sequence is CASSVGVGTIYF.

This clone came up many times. Partial CDR3 DNA: TGTGCCAGTAGTATCTTCAAGCAGGGCGAG. Translated, it gives CASSIFKQGE. The entire CDR3 protein is CASSIFKQGELFF. The V gene is TRBV19, the J gene TRBJ2-2, with D tentatively TRBD1 (5 bases). The sequence runs out 3 residues before the end of the CDR3; the remainder is reconstructed from the germline J gene. The CDR3 extends over 13 amino acids. The V gene's germline CDR1 is LNHDA and CDR2 SQIVND (reference sequence).

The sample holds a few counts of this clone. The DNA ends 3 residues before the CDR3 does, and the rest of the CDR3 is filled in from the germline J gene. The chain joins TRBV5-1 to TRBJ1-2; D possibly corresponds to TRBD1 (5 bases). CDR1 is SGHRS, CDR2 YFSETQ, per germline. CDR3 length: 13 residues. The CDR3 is CASSLASQGDYTF. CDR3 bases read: TGCGCCAGCAGCTTGGCATCCCAAGGGGAC.

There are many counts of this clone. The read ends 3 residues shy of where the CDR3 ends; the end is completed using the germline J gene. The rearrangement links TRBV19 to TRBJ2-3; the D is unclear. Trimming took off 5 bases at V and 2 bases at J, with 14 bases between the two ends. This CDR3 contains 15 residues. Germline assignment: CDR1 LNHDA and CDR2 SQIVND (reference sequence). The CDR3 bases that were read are TGTGCCAGTAGTCCCTTACAAAGACACACAGATACG. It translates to CASSPLQRHTDT. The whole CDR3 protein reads CASSPLQRHTDTQYF.